This T cell receptor beta chain was found in a study of blood T cell repertoires in COVID-19. Study-level information: Whether acute or convalescent, the COVID-19 samples came from the United States, Italy and Spain. T cells, B-cell-depleted T cells, or PBMCs provided the cDNA or gDNA that served as material.

Unmatched junction bases numbered 9, after V lost 2 bases and J lost 3 bases. This CDR3 is built from 16 residues. Germline CDR1 reads SGHRS; CDR2 reads YFSETQ. Source study methods: The assay estimated nucleated cells by amplifying reference gene primers. The assay was immunoSEQ multiplex PCR, and TCRdb's table has in-frame clones only and misses some. V, J and clone size derive from that table, while D and trimming were established from the DNA sequence. The sample holds some 150,000 clones, about 80% seen once. The gene calls are TRBV5-1 and TRBJ2-3; 7 bases are a match to TRBD2. The sequenced sample was peripheral blood. The TCR was taken from a man aged 60 to 75 with acute or convalescent COVID-19. The CDR3 sequence: CASSLGGSGRTDTQYF. The DNA of the CDR3 is TGCGCCAGCAGCTTAGGTGGTAGCGGGCGAACAGATACGCAGTATTTT.